These 13 T cell receptor beta chains were all obtained from the same sample, sequenced in a study of tumor and adjacent non-tumor tissue in lung cancer. RNA was extracted from bulk tissue without any cell sorting. Three rounds of nested PCR, following a modified ARM-PCR protocol, produced the TCRbeta library. MiXCR, run by TCRdb on the multiplex PCR reads, gives a single entry per CDR3 protein. The sample holds 220,000 or so distinct CDR3 sequences, over 55% seen once. Material: lung tumor tissue. These receptors all come from a man aged 60 to 69 with non-small cell lung cancer.

As for this clonotype: Possible read error: a much larger clone is one base away. The CDR3 DNA reads as TGTGCCAACGGGTCAAGACAGGGGAGCGAGCAGTTCTTC. It translates to CANGSRQGSEQFF. The chain uses TRBV12-3 or TRBV12-4 and TRBJ2-1; 8 positions agree with TRBD1. The CDR3 loop spans 13 amino acids. Trimming cost V 10 bases and J 10 bases; bases outside gene matches: 12.

The chain combines TRBV2 with TRBJ2-3; the D is unclear. With 1 base removed from V and 12 bases from J, the gap between germline ends came to 11 bases. The CDR3 is made up of 12 amino acids. Germline assignment: CDR1 SNHLY and CDR2 FYNNEI. The CDR3 reads CASSEVAPSQYF. CDR3 DNA: TGTGCCAGCAGTGAAGTGGCACCAAGTCAGTATTTT.

About this clonotype itself: Germline and junction disagree at one end, which may indicate a read error. V is TRBV30 and J is TRBJ1-2; maybe TRBD1 (5 bases). Germline values: CDR1 GTSNPN, CDR2 SVGIG (reference sequence). The length of the CDR3 is 14 residues. In nucleotides, the CDR3 is TGTGCCTGGACTTCGAGGGGAAGGTCCCATGGTTACACCTTC. This sequence encodes CAWTSRGRSHGYTF.

Remarks on this clonotype: Being one base from a much bigger clone, this may be a read error. The chain is built from TRBV20-1 and TRBJ1-2; perhaps TRBD1 as D (6 bases). The CDR3 covers 14 residues. Germline CDR1 and CDR2: DFQATT and SNEGSKA (reference sequence). DNA of the CDR3: TGCAGTGCCGATTCCGGGACACCTAACTGTGGCTACACCTTC. This translates into CSADSGTPNCGYTF.

The chain is built from TRBV5-1 and TRBJ1-1; D remains unclear. The CDR3 has 16 residues. Germline lookup yields CDR1 SGHRS and CDR2 YFSETQ. Trimming took 4 bases from V and 3 from J, leaving 19 bases between them. Here the CDR3 reads CASSPLQRIVDTEAFF. Written as DNA, the CDR3 is TGCGCCAGCAGCCCTCTACAGAGAATTGTGGACACTGAAGCTTTCTTT.

Concerning this clonotype itself: One junction end disagrees with the germline gene, perhaps due to a read error. The chain couples TRBV11-3 to TRBJ2-1; no clear D. The CDR3 has 15 residues. Per germline, CDR1 SGHNT and CDR2 YENEEA. The CDR3 sequence: CTSSLYVAAFNEQFF. The CDR3, as DNA: TGTACCAGCAGTTTATACGTGGCGGCCTTCAATGAGCAGTTCTTC.

The V call is TRBV12-5, the J call TRBJ1-1; perhaps TRBD1 as D (6 bases). From germline, CDR1 is LGHNT and CDR2 FRNRAP. This CDR3 comprises 18 residues. V lost 7 bases, J lost 4 bases, and 28 bases lay in between. The CDR3 region has the DNA TGTGCTAGTGCCCTACAGAGAAACAGGGAAGAGTCCGGCACTGAAGCTTTCTTT. Residues: CASALQRNREESGTEAFF.

This chain uses TRBV14 with TRBJ2-7, with D perhaps matching TRBD1 (5 bases). CDR3 length: 16 amino acids. Trimming took 1 base from V and 0 from J, leaving 13 bases between them. Germline V lookup: CDR1 SGHDN, CDR2 FVKESK. CDR3 sequence: CASSQVWQGYSYEQYF. For the CDR3, the DNA is TGTGCCAGCAGCCAAGTCTGGCAGGGCTACTCCTACGAGCAGTACTTC. The variable domain in full, completed from reference TRBV14 and TRBJ2-7, reads EAGVTQFPSHSVIEKGQTVTLRCDPISGHDNLYWYRRVMGKEIKFLLHFVKESKQDESGMPNNRFLAERTGGTYSTLKVQPAELEDSGVYFCASSQVWQGYSYEQYFGPGTRLTVT.

This clonotype occurred many times. CDR3 amino acids: CASTPGQGLAETQYF. The CDR3, as DNA: TGTGCCAGCACCCCGGGACAGGGTTTAGCGGAGACCCAGTACTTC. This chain connects TRBV6-5 to TRBJ2-5, with 9 bases that match TRBD1. Per the germline V gene, CDR1 is MNHEY and CDR2 is SVGAGI. The CDR3 has 15 amino acids. V trimming: 7 bases; J trimming: 5 bases; junction bases outside the gene matches: 11.

About this clonotype: An end of the junction differs from the germline gene, which may be a read error. The chain has TRBV4-1 and TRBJ1-2, with D tentatively TRBD1 (5 bases). Per the germline V gene, CDR1 is MGHRA and CDR2 is YSYEKL. The CDR3 runs 14 residues. CDR3 DNA sequence: TGCGCCAGCGGCCAAGATCGCGGGGGAGGTGGCTACATCTTC. Translation: CASGQDRGGGGYIF.

Of note for this clonotype: A much larger clone sits a single nucleotide away, making a read error possible. This chain joins TRBV6-2 or TRBV6-3 and TRBJ2-2, with D possibly TRBD2 on 7 matching bases. Germline CDR1 and CDR2: MNHEY and SVGEGT. CDR3 length equals 15 residues. The CDR3 nucleotides are TGTGCCAGCAGTTACTCGGGGGGGCACACCGGGGATCTGTTTTTT. Amino acid sequence: CASSYSGGHTGDLFF.

This clonotype occurred once. Possible read error: a much larger clone is one base away. This chain joins TRBV6-6 and TRBJ2-7; 15 positions agree with TRBD2. CDR1 MNHNY and CDR2 SVGAGI come from the germline V gene (reference sequence). V trimming: 5 bases; J trimming: 5 bases; junction bases outside the gene matches: 13. The CDR3 runs to 18 residues. DNA of the CDR3: TGTGCCAGCAGTGATATCGGGACTAGCGGGAGGCACACCCACGAGCAGTACTTC. Amino acids: CASSDIGTSGRHTHEQYF.

This chain joins TRBV6-1 and TRBJ2-7; D gene uncertain. The germline V gene encodes CDR1 MNHNS and CDR2 SASEGT. CDR3 length: 15 residues. Trimming took 3 bases from V and 0 from J, leaving 12 bases between them. The CDR3 reads CASSESEIGSYEQYF. The CDR3, as DNA: TGTGCCAGCAGTGAGAGTGAGATAGGCTCCTACGAGCAGTACTTC.